These 22 T cell receptor beta chains came from one sample sequenced in a study of PD-1 blockade in classical Hodgkin lymphoma. No patient escaped relapse after autologous stem cell transplantation, and brentuximab vedotin exposure varied. The table came from immunoSEQ multiplex PCR; TCRdb's copy has only in-frame clones and leaves some out. The data hold 40,000 to 65,000 clones, with approximately 84% observed a single time. The input for sequencing was peripheral blood mononuclear cells (PBMCs), taken at baseline. The receptors originated from a human donor with classical Hodgkin lymphoma.

The V call is TRBV15, the J call TRBJ2-1; 9 bases are a match to TRBD2. Looked up from germline, CDR1 is LNHNV and CDR2 is YYDKDF (reference sequence). The CDR3 has 19 residues. V gave up 0 bases and J gave up 4 bases; unmatched junction bases: 13. The CDR3 DNA reads as TGTGCCACCAGCAGAGAGAGTCCTCAAGCGGCGGGAGGGTACAATGAGCAGTTCTTC. Its protein product is CATSRESPQAAGGYNEQFF.

V is TRBV7-9 and J is TRBJ2-7; 12 bases fit TRBD1. V dropped 4 bases and J dropped 5; count of bases not matched to a gene: 6. The V gene's germline CDR1 is SEHNR and CDR2 FQNEAQ (reference sequence). The CDR3 extends over 15 amino acids. The CDR3 loop is CASSSQGTGGDEQYF. The CDR3 DNA is TGTGCCAGCAGCTCCCAAGGGACAGGGGGCGACGAGCAGTACTTC.

This chain uses TRBV5-1 with TRBJ2-3; no reliable D call. Trimming removed 4 bases from V and 5 bases from J, with 8 bases in between. The CDR3 covers 12 residues. Germline values: CDR1 SGHRS, CDR2 YFSETQ. The CDR3 protein is CASSVGIDTQYF. CDR3 bases: TGCGCCAGCAGCGTGGGGATAGATACGCAGTATTTT.

The rearrangement links TRBV7-9 to TRBJ2-2; no definite D call. The CDR3 consists of 15 residues. V gave up 4 bases and J gave up 5 bases, with 14 bases separating them. Germline V gene data show CDR1 as SEHNR and CDR2 as FQNEAQ (reference sequence). The CDR3 protein is CASSYPQAKTGELFF. The CDR3, as DNA: TGTGCCAGCAGCTACCCTCAGGCAAAGACCGGGGAGCTGTTTTTT.

The rearrangement links TRBV4-3 to TRBJ1-1; 9 bases match TRBD1. Germline CDR1 is LGHNA and CDR2 is YSLEER. The CDR3 totals 15 residues. V gave up 1 base and J gave up 4 bases; unmatched junction bases: 4. The CDR3, as DNA: TGCGCCAGCAGCCAAGCGGGGACAGGGAGCACTGAAGCTTTCTTT. Protein product: CASSQAGTGSTEAFF.

The V call is TRBV4-3, the J call TRBJ1-1; D unresolved. V lost 0 bases and J 6 bases, leaving 17 bases between the germline ends. Per the germline V gene, CDR1 is LGHNA and CDR2 is YSLEER. The CDR3 loop spans 16 amino acids. CDR3 sequence reads: CASSQDFRAQRAEAFF. For the CDR3, the DNA is TGCGCCAGCAGCCAAGATTTTCGGGCCCAAAGGGCTGAAGCTTTCTTT.

The chain carries TRBV15 and TRBJ1-5; D is unclear. The germline V gene has CDR1 LNHNV and CDR2 YYDKDF (reference sequence). The germline V and J ends were trimmed by 0 bases and 4 bases, with 4 bases remaining between them. This CDR3 region has 13 residues. The DNA for the CDR3 is TGTGCCACCAGCAGAGAGGAGAATCAGCCCCAGCATTTT. Its translation is CATSREENQPQHF.

V gene TRBV9 combines with J gene TRBJ2-1; 8 positions match TRBD2. Germline V CDR1 and CDR2: SGDLS, YYNGEE. After removal of 2 bases from V and 2 bases from J, the junction contained 3 bases not matched to a gene. This CDR3 spans 15 amino acids. The CDR3 is CASSVQAGAYNEQFF. Here the CDR3 DNA reads TGTGCCAGCAGCGTGCAAGCGGGAGCCTACAATGAGCAGTTCTTC.

The J gene is TRBJ1-1, the V gene TRBV7-6; D not resolved. Per germline, CDR1 SGHVS and CDR2 FNYEAQ. Trimming left V 2 bases short and J 2 bases short, with 6 bases between. The CDR3 length is 13 residues. The CDR3 loop reads CASSLQRNTEAFF. CDR3 bases: TGTGCCAGCAGCTTACAGAGAAACACTGAAGCTTTCTTT.

The chain uses TRBV21-1 and TRBJ2-7; the D call in the table, TRBD1, was not verified against the DNA. TRBV21-1 is classified as a pseudogene. The CDR3 sequence is 17 residues long. The CDR3 is CASSISRPGQFRDEQYV. CDR3 nucleotide sequence: TGTGCCAGCAGCATATCTCGTCCGGGACAGTTCCGAGACGAGCAGTACGTC.

The rearrangement joins TRBV10-3 to TRBJ2-5, with D possibly called TRBD1 or TRBD2 (5 bases each). V lost 2 bases and J 7 bases, leaving 11 bases between the germline ends. The CDR3 is 13 residues long. Germline CDR1 ENHRY, CDR2 SYGVKD. The DNA for the CDR3 is TGTGCCATCAGTGAGGGGACCACGGGGACCCAGTACTTC. Its protein product is CAISEGTTGTQYF.

The rearrangement uses TRBV27 and TRBJ2-1; 7 bases agree with TRBD1. Germline assignment: CDR1 MNHEY and CDR2 SMNVEV (reference sequence). Trimming at V came to 7 bases and at J to 9 bases, leaving 12 bases not matched to a gene. The CDR3 has 14 amino acids. CDR3 region: CASKNDRVTAEQFF. The CDR3, as DNA: TGTGCCAGCAAAAACGACAGGGTAACCGCTGAGCAGTTCTTC.

This clone was seen a few times. The chain employs TRBV4-3 and TRBJ2-5, with D possibly TRBD2 on 6 matching bases. The germline V gene encodes CDR1 LGHNA and CDR2 YSLEER. Trimming left V 1 base short and J 3 bases short, with 6 bases between. This CDR3 region has 13 residues. CDR3 nucleotides: TGCGCCAGCAGCCAAGGGGGGGAAGAGACCCAGTACTTC. Translating it yields CASSQGGEETQYF.

V usage is TRBV6-5 and J usage is TRBJ1-1; 8 bases are shared with TRBD1. Per the germline V gene, CDR1 is MNHEY and CDR2 is SVGAGI. V trimming: 6 bases; J trimming: 6 bases; junction bases outside the gene matches: 6. The CDR3 is 13 residues long. CDR3 loop: CASSWTGLAEAFF. In nucleotides, the CDR3 is TGTGCCAGCAGCTGGACAGGGCTGGCTGAAGCTTTCTTT.

In its sample, this clone was seen a few times. This rearrangement joins TRBV6-5 to TRBJ2-1; 7 bases are shared with TRBD2. The CDR3 extends over 15 amino acids. V lost 1 base to trimming and J lost 10 bases; unmatched junction nucleotides: 10. Germline CDR1 reads MNHEY; CDR2 reads SVGAGI. The CDR3 here is CASSYFRGSKWEQFF. The DNA for the CDR3 is TGTGCCAGCAGTTACTTCCGCGGGAGTAAATGGGAGCAGTTCTTC.

This clone was counted a single time. The CDR3 bases are TGTGCCAGCAGTTCCTCGAGAACAGGGAGGGATTCACCCCTCCACTTT. Its translation: CASSSSRTGRDSPLHF. The chain carries TRBV27 and TRBJ1-6; D may be TRBD1 (6 bases). CDR3 size: 16 residues. CDR1 is MNHEY and CDR2 is SMNVEV in the germline V gene (reference sequence). V lost 4 bases and J lost 8, with 18 bases in between.

This sequence joins TRBV4-2 and TRBJ2-3, with a tentative D call TRBD2 (5 bases). The CDR3 has 16 amino acids. V was shortened by 0 bases and J by 6 bases, with 16 bases between the two germline ends. Germline assignment: CDR1 LGHNA and CDR2 YNFKEQ. The CDR3 bases are TGTGCCAGCAGCCAAGAACCAGCGGTGCGGTCGGATACGCAGTATTTT. Protein: CASSQEPAVRSDTQYF.

The chain joins TRBV18 to TRBJ2-5; possible D gene TRBD2, 6 bases. There are 13 residues in the CDR3. V was cut by 7 bases and J by 2 bases, with 11 bases left in between. The germline V gene has CDR1 KGHSH and CDR2 LQKENI. CDR3 region: CASWGEPQETQYF. The DNA of the CDR3 is TGTGCCAGCTGGGGGGAACCTCAAGAGACCCAGTACTTC.

This chain links TRBV5-1 with TRBJ2-7, with a tentative D call TRBD1 (5 bases). The CDR3 runs 12 residues. V was trimmed by 1 base and J by 5 bases, leaving 7 bases between them. In germline, CDR1 is SGHRS, CDR2 YFSETQ. CDR3 bases: TGCGCCAGCAGCTTGTCCAGGGACGAGCAGTACTTC. As protein: CASSLSRDEQYF. The entire variable domain, with the rest obtained from reference TRBV5-1 and TRBJ2-7, is as follows: KAGVTQTPRYLIKTRGQQVTLSCSPISGHRSVSWYQQTPGQGLQFLFEYFSETQRNKGNFPGRFSGRQFSNSRSEMNVSTLELGDSALYLCASSLSRDEQYFGPGTRLTVT.

The chain combines TRBV7-8 with TRBJ2-2, with D possibly TRBD1 on 6 matching bases. This CDR3 spans 14 amino acids. The germline CDR1 and CDR2 sequences are SGHVS and FQNEAQ. V dropped 1 base and J dropped 3 bases, with 6 bases sitting between them. CDR3 in DNA: TGTGCCAGCAGCTTAGAGGGGGACACCGGGGAGCTGTTTTTT. Protein: CASSLEGDTGELFF. The full variable domain, completed using reference TRBV7-8 and TRBJ2-2, is GAGVSQSPRYKVAKRGQDVALRCDPISGHVSLFWYQQALGQGPEFLTYFQNEAQLDKSGLPSDRFFAERPEGSVSTLKIQRTQQEDSAVYLCASSLEGDTGELFFGEGSRLTVL.

The CDR3 loop is CASSRTESSNQPQHF. CDR3 DNA: TGTGCCAGCAGCCGGACTGAAAGTAGCAATCAGCCCCAGCATTTT. V gene TRBV7-9 combines with J gene TRBJ1-5; D is unresolved. V lost 5 bases, J lost 0 bases, and 11 bases lay in between. The CDR3 sequence is 15 residues long. Germline V gene sequence: CDR1 SEHNR, CDR2 FQNEAQ (reference sequence).

The rearrangement links TRBV9 to TRBJ1-2; no clear D gene. V was trimmed by 0 bases and J by 4 bases, leaving 16 bases between them. Looked up from germline, CDR1 is SGDLS and CDR2 is YYNGEE. This CDR3 spans 16 amino acids. CDR3 loop: CASSVETWGSSYGYTF. The CDR3 DNA is TGTGCCAGCAGCGTAGAGACCTGGGGTTCGAGCTATGGCTACACCTTC.